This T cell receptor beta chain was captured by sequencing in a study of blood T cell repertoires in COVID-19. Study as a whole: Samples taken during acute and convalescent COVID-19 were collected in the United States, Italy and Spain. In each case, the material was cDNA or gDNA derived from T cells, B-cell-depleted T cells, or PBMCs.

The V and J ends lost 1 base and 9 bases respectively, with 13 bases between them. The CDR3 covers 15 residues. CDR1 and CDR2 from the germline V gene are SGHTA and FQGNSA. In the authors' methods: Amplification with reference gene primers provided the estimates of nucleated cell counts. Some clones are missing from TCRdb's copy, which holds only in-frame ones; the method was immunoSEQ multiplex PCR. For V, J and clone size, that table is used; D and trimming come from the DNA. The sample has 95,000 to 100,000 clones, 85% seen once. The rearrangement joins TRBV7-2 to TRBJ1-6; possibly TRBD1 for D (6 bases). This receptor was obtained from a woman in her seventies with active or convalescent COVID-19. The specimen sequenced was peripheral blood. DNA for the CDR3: TGTGCCAGCAGCTTAGTTCAGGGGATAGGTTCACCCCTCCACTTT. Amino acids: CASSLVQGIGSPLHF.